Listed below are T cell receptor beta chains from one sample, sequenced in a study of cytomegalovirus exposure and HLA in healthy donors. Clones were sequenced by immunoSEQ multiplex PCR, and TCRdb holds only the in-frame ones, with some missing. The data show 100,000 to 150,000 clones, about four fifths seen once. The specimen sequenced was PBMCs. These receptor sequences come from a woman between 45 and 65 years old in good health and CMV-seropositive. Both conserved end residues are part of each CDR3. Fields, in order: V gene, clone size, J gene, D gene, CDR3 protein, CDR3 DNA. The D gene is left open where the match is weak. Some rows have no size entry. The others give once, few or many, or a class for an expanded clone.

v_call: TRBV4-1
clone_size: .
j_call: TRBJ1-2
d_call: .
cdr3_aa: CASSQDRQVAGYTF
cdr3_nt: TGCGCCAGCAGCCAAGATCGGCAGGTGGCTGGCTACACCTTC

v_call: TRBV12-5
clone_size: few
j_call: TRBJ2-3
d_call: TRBD2
cdr3_aa: CASAGLKLAGGGDTQYF
cdr3_nt: TGTGCTAGTGCCGGGTTGAAACTAGCGGGAGGAGGTGATACGCAGTATTTT

v_call: TRBV28
clone_size: few
j_call: TRBJ2-1
d_call: .
cdr3_aa: CASGGTYNEQFF
cdr3_nt: TGTGCCAGTGGAGGGACCTACAATGAGCAGTTCTTC

v_call: TRBV6-1
clone_size: .
j_call: TRBJ2-5
d_call: TRBD1
cdr3_aa: CASTRTGDRETQYF
cdr3_nt: TGTGCCAGCACCAGGACAGGGGACCGGGAGACCCAGTACTTC

v_call: TRBV29-1
clone_size: .
j_call: TRBJ1-2
d_call: .
cdr3_aa: CSAEDRGGYTF
cdr3_nt: TGCAGCGCTGAGGACCGGGGGGGCTACACCTTC

v_call: TRBV7-9
clone_size: .
j_call: TRBJ2-7
d_call: .
cdr3_aa: CASSEGVDEQYF
cdr3_nt: TGTGCCAGCAGCGAGGGCGTCGACGAGCAGTACTTC

v_call: TRBV14
clone_size: .
j_call: TRBJ2-3
d_call: .
cdr3_aa: CASSQEGRRRIGGDTQYF
cdr3_nt: TGTGCCAGCAGCCAAGAAGGTAGACGGCGGATTGGAGGAGATACGCAGTATTTT

v_call: TRBV5-6
clone_size: .
j_call: TRBJ2-3
d_call: .
cdr3_aa: CASSSGRTDTQYF
cdr3_nt: TGTGCCAGCAGCTCGGGAAGAACAGATACGCAGTATTTT

v_call: TRBV4-1
clone_size: .
j_call: TRBJ1-1
d_call: .
cdr3_aa: CASSQESGMNTEAFF
cdr3_nt: TGCGCCAGCAGCCAAGAGTCAGGGATGAACACTGAAGCTTTCTTT

v_call: TRBV30
clone_size: .
j_call: TRBJ1-1
d_call: .
cdr3_aa: CAWTGVTEAFF
cdr3_nt: TGTGCCTGGACAGGGGTAACTGAAGCTTTCTTT

v_call: TRBV5-1
clone_size: .
j_call: TRBJ2-3
d_call: .
cdr3_aa: CASSPAQGDTQYF
cdr3_nt: TGCGCCAGCAGCCCGGCACAGGGAGATACGCAGTATTTT

v_call: TRBV11-2
clone_size: .
j_call: TRBJ2-3
d_call: TRBD2
cdr3_aa: CASSPRTRTDTQYF
cdr3_nt: TGTGCCAGCAGCCCCCGGACTAGAACAGATACGCAGTATTTT

v_call: TRBV6-1
clone_size: .
j_call: TRBJ2-1
d_call: .
cdr3_aa: CASSGGDSGSYNEQFF
cdr3_nt: TGTGCCAGCAGTGGAGGGGACTCCGGCTCCTACAATGAGCAGTTCTTC

v_call: TRBV19
clone_size: .
j_call: TRBJ1-6
d_call: .
cdr3_aa: CASSPGGSSYNSPLHF
cdr3_nt: TGTGCCAGTAGCCCGGGAGGCAGCTCCTATAATTCACCCCTCCACTTT

v_call: TRBV6-5
clone_size: once
j_call: TRBJ2-7
d_call: .
cdr3_aa: CASSYNGAGQYF
cdr3_nt: TGTGCCAGCAGTTATAATGGGGCAGGGCAGTACTTC

v_call: TRBV2
clone_size: .
j_call: TRBJ2-1
d_call: TRBD1
cdr3_aa: CASSVGQGAQNEQFF
cdr3_nt: TGTGCCAGCAGTGTGGGACAGGGGGCGCAAAATGAGCAGTTCTTC

v_call: TRBV27
clone_size: .
j_call: TRBJ1-1
d_call: .
cdr3_aa: CASSLAGAATEAFF
cdr3_nt: TGTGCCAGCAGTTTAGCAGGGGCAGCGACTGAAGCTTTCTTT

v_call: TRBV11-2
clone_size: .
j_call: TRBJ1-1
d_call: .
cdr3_aa: CASSTRTANTEAFF
cdr3_nt: TGTGCCAGCAGCACGCGGACAGCGAACACTGAAGCTTTCTTT

v_call: TRBV10-3
clone_size: .
j_call: TRBJ1-2
d_call: .
cdr3_aa: CAISRSGGPSYGYTF
cdr3_nt: TGTGCCATCAGTAGGTCCGGGGGGCCTTCCTATGGCTACACCTTC

v_call: TRBV13
clone_size: .
j_call: TRBJ2-5
d_call: TRBD1
cdr3_aa: CASSPQGQGRETQYF
cdr3_nt: TGTGCCAGCAGCCCCCAGGGACAGGGGAGAGAGACCCAGTACTTC

v_call: TRBV4-2
clone_size: .
j_call: TRBJ2-7
d_call: TRBD2
cdr3_aa: CASSRTSGRGGYEQYF
cdr3_nt: TGTGCCAGCAGCCGTACTAGCGGGAGGGGGGGCTACGAGCAGTACTTC

v_call: TRBV2
clone_size: .
j_call: TRBJ2-5
d_call: TRBD2
cdr3_aa: CASALAGGQETQYF
cdr3_nt: TGTGCCAGCGCCCTAGCGGGGGGACAAGAGACCCAGTACTTC

v_call: TRBV18
clone_size: few
j_call: TRBJ2-7
d_call: TRBD1
cdr3_aa: CASSPGQGSYEQYF
cdr3_nt: TGTGCCAGCTCACCTGGACAGGGTTCCTACGAGCAGTACTTC

v_call: TRBV25-1
clone_size: .
j_call: TRBJ2-5
d_call: .
cdr3_aa: CASSEDLYGGTQYF
cdr3_nt: TGTGCCAGCAGTGAGGACCTTTACGGGGGAACCCAGTACTTC

v_call: TRBV25-1
clone_size: .
j_call: TRBJ1-2
d_call: .
cdr3_aa: CASSAYRVPYGYTF
cdr3_nt: TGTGCCAGCAGTGCTTACAGGGTTCCCTATGGCTACACCTTC

v_call: TRBV5-6
clone_size: few
j_call: TRBJ2-1
d_call: .
cdr3_aa: CASSERGLRDWLRNEQFF
cdr3_nt: TGTGCCAGCAGCGAAAGGGGGCTCCGGGACTGGCTCCGCAATGAGCAGTTCTTC

v_call: TRBV5-1
clone_size: once
j_call: TRBJ1-1
d_call: TRBD1
cdr3_aa: CASSLLGRGTEMNTEAFF
cdr3_nt: TGCGCCAGCAGCTTGCTCGGCAGGGGGACAGAAATGAACACTGAAGCTTTCTTT

v_call: TRBV4-1
clone_size: few
j_call: TRBJ2-7
d_call: TRBD1
cdr3_aa: CASSQDRDRHEQYF
cdr3_nt: TGCGCCAGCAGCCAAGATCGGGACAGGCACGAGCAGTACTTC

v_call: TRBV6-5
clone_size: .
j_call: TRBJ1-2
d_call: .
cdr3_aa: CASSYVGGSGYTF
cdr3_nt: TGTGCCAGCAGCTACGTCGGGGGTTCTGGCTACACCTTC

v_call: TRBV11-2
clone_size: .
j_call: TRBJ1-1
d_call: .
cdr3_aa: CASSLDPGRGHAFF
cdr3_nt: TGTGCCAGCAGCTTAGATCCGGGACGGGGACATGCTTTCTTT

v_call: TRBV5-6
clone_size: .
j_call: TRBJ1-5
d_call: .
cdr3_aa: CASSRQGNQPQHF
cdr3_nt: TGTGCCAGCAGCCGTCAGGGTAATCAGCCCCAGCATTTT